There are a few counts of the clone carrying this T cell receptor beta chain. The CDR3 has 14 residues. V was clipped by 2 bases and J by 6 bases; unmatched bases: 6. Germline assignment: CDR1 GTSNPN and CDR2 SVGIG (reference sequence). These data belong to a study of blood T cell repertoires in COVID-19. Study overall: PBMCs, B-cell-depleted T cells, or T cells provided the cDNA or gDNA that made up the material.

Produced via immunoSEQ multiplex PCR; TCRdb's table is partial and in-frame only. The sample has under 80,000 clones, about 88% seen once; the top ten hold around 3.9%. This sequence originates from a man aged 70-80 years with active COVID-19. V is TRBV30 and J is TRBJ1-1, with 10 bases aligning to TRBD1. The specimen was peripheral blood. In DNA, the CDR3 is TGTGCCTGGAGTCTAGGACAGGGGGGGGCTGAAGCTTTCTTT. It yields the protein CAWSLGQGGAEAFF. Filled out from reference TRBV30 and TRBJ1-1, the complete variable domain reads SQTIHQWPATLVQPVGSPLSLECTVEGTSNPNLYWYRQAAGRGLQLLFYSVGIGQISSEVPQNLSASRPQDRQFILSSKKLLLSDSGFYLCAWSLGQGGAEAFFGQGTRLTVV.